The clone carrying this T cell receptor beta chain has a handful of counts. Its antigen remains unknown. The data are from a study of blood T cells in healthy people across ages. Study observations and caveats: Older age coincided with a roughly linear decline in TCR beta diversity per million T cells.

A J-beta primer mix and a sample-barcoded 5' primer were used in a second PCR of about 7 to 12 cycles. TCRdb itself ran the 5' RACE reads through MiXCR, one entry per CDR3 protein. The sample yields 1.5 million to 1.8 million distinct CDR3 sequences, approximately 39% seen once. The sequencing input was blood. The TCR originated in a woman under 30 in good health.

CDR3: CASSLGLAHIYNEQFF. As DNA, the CDR3 is TGTGCCAGCAGTTTAGGACTAGCGCACATCTACAATGAGCAGTTCTTC. This chain joins TRBV6-2 or TRBV6-3 and TRBJ2-1; 9 bases are a match to TRBD2. The V gene end was trimmed by 4 bases and the J gene end by 3 bases; junction bases not matched to a gene: 7. Per germline, CDR1 MNHEY and CDR2 SVGEGT. This CDR3 spans 16 amino acids.